This T cell receptor beta chain was sequenced for a study of T cell repertoires in cytomegalovirus infection. Study context: Evidence of both CMV infection and a matching HLA type came from public TCR beta signatures.

Germline assignment: CDR1 MNHNS and CDR2 SASEGT. The CDR3 totals 14 residues. V shed 4 bases and J 5 bases; nucleotides not matched to a gene: 7. TCRdb reprocessed the reads via MiXCR and lists one record per CDR3 protein. The data show approximately 500,000 distinct CDR3 sequences, with 16% seen just once and more than 20% held by the top ten. The rearrangement uses TRBV6-1 and TRBJ2-7; 8 bases are a match to TRBD1. The sequenced material came from CD8+ T cells from PBMCs. The source of this sequence is a human donor in good health (CMV status not recorded). Some clones in this sample may be carry-over from other donors' samples. The CDR3 loop reads CASSVRQGPHEQYF. DNA for the CDR3: TGTGCCAGCAGTGTTCGACAGGGGCCCCACGAGCAGTACTTC.